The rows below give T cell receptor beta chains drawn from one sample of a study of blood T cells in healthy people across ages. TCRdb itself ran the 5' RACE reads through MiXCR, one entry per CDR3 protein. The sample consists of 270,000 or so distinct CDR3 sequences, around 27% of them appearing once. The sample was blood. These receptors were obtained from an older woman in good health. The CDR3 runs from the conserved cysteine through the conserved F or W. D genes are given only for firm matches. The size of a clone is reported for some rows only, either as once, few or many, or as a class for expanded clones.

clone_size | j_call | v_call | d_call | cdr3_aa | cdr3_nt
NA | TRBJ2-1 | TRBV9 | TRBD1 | CASSPPPRGLGYNEQFF | TGTGCCAGCAGCCCACCGCCAAGGGGGCTGGGCTACAATGAGCAGTTCTTC
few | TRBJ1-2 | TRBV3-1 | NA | CASSQGTEAGYTF | TGTGCCAGCAGCCAAGGAACGGAGGCTGGCTACACCTTC
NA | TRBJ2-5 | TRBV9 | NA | CASSANSGKETQYF | TGTGCCAGCAGTGCCAATAGCGGAAAAGAGACCCAGTACTTC
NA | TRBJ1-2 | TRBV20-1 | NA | CSASYSPGNYGYTF | TGCAGTGCTAGTTATTCTCCGGGCAACTATGGCTACACCTTC
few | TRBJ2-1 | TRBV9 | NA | CASSVAPGLEINEQFF | TGTGCCAGCAGCGTAGCCCCGGGACTCGAAATCAATGAGCAGTTCTTC
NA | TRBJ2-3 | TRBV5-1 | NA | CASSPGTLRTDTQYF | TGCGCCAGCAGCCCGGGGACTCTTCGCACAGATACGCAGTATTTT
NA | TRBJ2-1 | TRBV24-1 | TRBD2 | CATRWGGEQFF | TGTGCCACCCGTTGGGGGGGTGAGCAGTTCTTC
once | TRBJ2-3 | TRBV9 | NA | CASSPGGSWESDTQYF | TGTGCCAGCAGCCCTGGGGGCTCGTGGGAGTCAGATACGCAGTATTTT
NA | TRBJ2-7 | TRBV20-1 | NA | CSARDGRLTSRYEQYF | TGCAGTGCTAGAGATGGGCGGTTAACCTCTAGATACGAGCAGTACTTC
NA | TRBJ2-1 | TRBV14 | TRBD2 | CARSQERLAGGPSPFF | TGTGCCCGCAGCCAAGAACGACTAGCGGGAGGGCCCTCGCCGTTCTTC
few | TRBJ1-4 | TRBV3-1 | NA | CASTTGKSEKLFF | TGTGCCAGCACGACGGGAAAGAGTGAAAAACTGTTTTTT
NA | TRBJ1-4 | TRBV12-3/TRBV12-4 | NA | CASSLSGTEKLFF | TGTGCCAGCAGTTTGAGTGGGACTGAAAAACTGTTTTTT
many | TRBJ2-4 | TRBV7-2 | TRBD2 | CASSFTSGKNIQYF | TGTGCCAGCAGCTTCACTAGCGGAAAAAACATTCAGTACTTC
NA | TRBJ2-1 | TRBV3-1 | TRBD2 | CASSQEGTRNSNEQFF | TGTGCCAGCAGCCAAGAGGGGACTAGGAACTCCAATGAGCAGTTCTTC
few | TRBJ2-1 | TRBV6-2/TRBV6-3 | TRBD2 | CASDAIAGPNEQFF | TGTGCCAGCGACGCGATAGCGGGCCCCAATGAGCAGTTCTTC
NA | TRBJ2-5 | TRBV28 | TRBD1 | CASSPSWTGGETQYF | TGTGCCAGCAGTCCTTCTTGGACAGGCGGAGAGACCCAGTACTTC
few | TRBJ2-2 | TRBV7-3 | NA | CASSLNTIGELFF | TGTGCCAGCAGCTTAAATACAATCGGGGAGCTGTTTTTT
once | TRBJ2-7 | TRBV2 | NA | CASSEVRVEQYF | TGTGCCAGCAGTGAGGTCAGGGTCGAGCAGTACTTC
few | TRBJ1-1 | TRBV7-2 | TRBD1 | CASSSDRGRVAEAFF | TGTGCCAGCAGCTCGGACAGGGGGCGCGTCGCTGAAGCTTTCTTT
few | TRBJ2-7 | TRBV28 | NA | CASRGKGIREQYF | TGTGCCAGCAGGGGGAAGGGCATTCGCGAGCAGTACTTC
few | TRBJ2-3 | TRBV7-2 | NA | CASSLGSPPDTQYF | TGTGCCAGCAGCTTAGGTAGTCCCCCAGATACGCAGTATTTT
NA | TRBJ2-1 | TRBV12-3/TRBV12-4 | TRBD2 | CASRQRGGSGVNEQFF | TGTGCCAGCAGGCAACGGGGCGGGAGTGGAGTAAATGAGCAGTTCTTC
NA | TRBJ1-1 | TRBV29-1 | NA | CSVGWGSGTEAFF | TGCAGCGTTGGGTGGGGGTCGGGGACTGAAGCTTTCTTT
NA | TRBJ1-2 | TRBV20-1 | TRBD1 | CSARTLGQFNYGYTF | TGCAGTGCTAGAACCCTGGGACAGTTTAACTATGGCTACACCTTC
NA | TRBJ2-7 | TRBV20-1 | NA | CSARDIGRAPCEQYF | TGCAGTGCTAGGGATATTGGCAGGGCCCCCTGCGAGCAGTACTTC
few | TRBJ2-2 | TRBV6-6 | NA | CASSYGLGTGELFF | TGTGCCAGCAGTTACGGGTTAGGGACCGGGGAGCTGTTTTTT
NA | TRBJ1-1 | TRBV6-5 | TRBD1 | CASRKGDRGTEAFF | TGTGCCAGCAGGAAGGGGGACAGGGGTACTGAAGCTTTCTTT
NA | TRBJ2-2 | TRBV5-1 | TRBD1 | CASSSGQGATNTGELFF | TGCGCCAGCAGCTCGGGACAGGGGGCGACGAACACCGGGGAGCTGTTTTTT
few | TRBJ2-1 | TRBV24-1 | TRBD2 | CATSDWGRARYEQFF | TGTGCCACCAGTGATTGGGGGAGGGCCAGGTATGAGCAGTTCTTC
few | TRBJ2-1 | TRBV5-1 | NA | CASSGGSVAYNEQFF | TGCGCCAGCAGCGGTGGGTCTGTGGCGTACAATGAGCAGTTCTTC
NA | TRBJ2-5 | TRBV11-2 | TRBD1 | CASSLDRTEGGKTQYF | TGTGCCAGCAGCTTAGATCGAACGGAAGGGGGCAAGACCCAGTACTTC
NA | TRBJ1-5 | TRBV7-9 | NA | CAGSLDSAGQPQHF | TGTGCCGGCAGCTTGGACAGTGCGGGGCAGCCCCAGCATTTT
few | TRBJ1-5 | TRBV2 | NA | CASSGIGVNQPQHF | TGTGCCAGCAGTGGGATCGGGGTTAATCAGCCCCAGCATTTT
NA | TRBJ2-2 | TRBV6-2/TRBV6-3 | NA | CASKPTRGGTGELFF | TGTGCCAGCAAACCGACGAGGGGGGGCACCGGGGAGCTGTTTTTT
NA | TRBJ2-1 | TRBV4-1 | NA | CASSRDDEVRYYNEQFF | TGCGCCAGCAGCCGTGATGATGAGGTCAGATACTACAATGAGCAGTTCTTC
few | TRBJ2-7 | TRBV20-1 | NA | CSARTGDYEQYF | TGCAGTGCTAGGACAGGAGACTACGAGCAGTACTTC
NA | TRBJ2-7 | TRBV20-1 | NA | CSASPRKSLYEQYF | TGCAGTGCTAGCCCCAGGAAGTCCCTCTACGAGCAGTACTTC
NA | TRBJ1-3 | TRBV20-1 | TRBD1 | CSARWTGTGGTIYF | TGCAGTGCTAGGTGGACAGGCACTGGGGGCACCATATATTTT
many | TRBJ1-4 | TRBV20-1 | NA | CSAPSGATNEKLFF | TGCAGTGCTCCCTCCGGAGCAACTAATGAAAAACTGTTTTTT
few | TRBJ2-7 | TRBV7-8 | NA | CASILAGQGFYEQYF | TGTGCCAGCATCTTAGCGGGACAGGGATTCTACGAGCAGTACTTC
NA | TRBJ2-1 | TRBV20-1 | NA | CSAPGALAGYNEQFF | TGCAGTGCCCCTGGAGCACTAGCAGGCTACAATGAGCAGTTCTTC
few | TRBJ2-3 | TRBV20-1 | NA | CSADGGSRVDTQYF | TGCAGTGCTGACGGAGGAAGCCGGGTAGATACGCAGTATTTT
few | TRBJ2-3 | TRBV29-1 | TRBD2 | CSTSGSGDTQYF | TGCAGCACGAGCGGGAGCGGGGATACGCAGTATTTT
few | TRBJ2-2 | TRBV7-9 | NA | CASSFSLGPGELFF | TGTGCCAGCAGCTTTTCCCTCGGGCCCGGGGAGCTGTTTTTT
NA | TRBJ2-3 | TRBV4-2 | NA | CASSRTGLYTTDTQYF | TGTGCCAGCAGCCGGACTGGACTGTACACAACAGATACGCAGTATTTT
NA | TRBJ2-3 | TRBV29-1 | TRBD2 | CSVRGGDTQYF | TGCAGCGTTCGGGGAGGGGATACGCAGTATTTT
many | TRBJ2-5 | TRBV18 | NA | CASSPPSYEETQYF | TGTGCCAGCTCACCTCCTAGCTATGAAGAGACCCAGTACTTC
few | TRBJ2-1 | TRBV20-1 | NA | CSAADPNEQFF | TGCAGTGCTGCCGATCCGAATGAGCAGTTCTTC
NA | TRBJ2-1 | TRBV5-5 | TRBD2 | CASSLGSGGSYNEQFF | TGTGCCAGCAGCTTGGGTTCGGGGGGTTCCTACAATGAGCAGTTCTTC
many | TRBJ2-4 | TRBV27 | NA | CASSPPPGNIPIAKNIQYF | TGTGCCAGCAGTCCACCCCCGGGGAATATACCGATAGCCAAAAACATTCAGTACTTC
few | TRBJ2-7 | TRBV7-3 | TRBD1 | CASSLPGQGAYEQYF | TGTGCCAGCAGCTTGCCGGGACAGGGGGCCTACGAGCAGTACTTC
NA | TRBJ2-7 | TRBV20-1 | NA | CSARAFSYEQYF | TGCAGTGCTAGAGCCTTTTCGTACGAGCAGTACTTC
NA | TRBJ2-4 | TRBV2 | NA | CASRGDGAKNIQYF | TGTGCCAGCAGGGGAGACGGGGCCAAAAACATTCAGTACTTC
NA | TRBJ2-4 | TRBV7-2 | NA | CASSLRQDGIQYF | TGTGCCAGCAGCTTAAGACAGGACGGCATTCAGTACTTC
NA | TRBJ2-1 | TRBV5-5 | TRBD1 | CASSLEGGRGHYNEQFF | TGTGCCAGCAGCTTGGAAGGGGGCAGAGGGCACTACAATGAGCAGTTCTTC
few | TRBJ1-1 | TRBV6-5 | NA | CASSSDRSEAFF | TGTGCCAGCAGTAGCGACAGGTCAGAAGCTTTCTTT
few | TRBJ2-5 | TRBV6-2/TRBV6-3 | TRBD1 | CASSSRTGQETQYF | TGTGCCAGCAGTTCCCGGACAGGGCAAGAGACCCAGTACTTC
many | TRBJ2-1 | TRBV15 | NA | CATSDPIRAPPDNEQFF | TGTGCCACCAGCGACCCGATCCGGGCCCCCCCAGACAATGAGCAGTTCTTC
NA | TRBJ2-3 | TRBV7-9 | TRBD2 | CASRRGLATDTQYF | TGTGCCAGCAGACGGGGACTAGCGACAGATACGCAGTATTTT
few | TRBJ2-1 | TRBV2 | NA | CASGDEQFF | TGTGCCAGCGGAGATGAGCAGTTCTTC